This entry lists 24 T cell receptor beta chains sequenced from one sample in a study of shared clonotypes between healthy human individuals. The protocol was immunoSEQ multiplex PCR, while the TCRdb copy is restricted to in-frame clones and leaves out a portion. The repertoire consists of 2 million or so clones, with 85% to 95% occurring once and the leading ten covering 0.9% to 1.3%. Naive CD8 cells, CD45RO-negative and positively selected for CCR7, excluded terminally differentiated effector memory CD45RA+ cells. Sequencing used naive CD8+ T cells sorted from blood. The receptor source for this set is a man aged 18 to 30 in good health.

The V and J genes are TRBV7-9 and TRBJ2-2; D might be TRBD2 (7 bases). This CDR3 region has 16 residues. Germline loops: CDR1 SEHNR, CDR2 FQNEAQ (reference sequence). The germline V and J ends were trimmed by 5 bases and 5 bases, with 18 bases remaining between them. This CDR3 reads CASSPSAGAGTGELFF. The CDR3 bases are TGTGCCAGCAGCCCCTCGGCGGGGGCTGGTACCGGGGAGCTGTTTTTT. Based on the CDR3 plus reference TRBV7-9 and TRBJ2-2, the full variable domain is DTGVSQNPRHKITKRGQNVTFRCDPISEHNRLYWYRQTLGQGPEFLTYFQNEAQLEKSRLLSDRFSAERPKGSFSTLEIQRTEQGDSAMYLCASSPSAGAGTGELFFGEGSRLTVL.

The chain employs TRBV5-1 and TRBJ2-6; 7 bases line up with TRBD1. The germline gives CDR1 SGHRS, CDR2 YFSETQ. This CDR3 has 16 amino acids. With 7 bases clipped from V and 0 bases from J, the junction kept 7 bases outside the gene matches. CDR3 region: CASLGQPGSGANVLTF. DNA of the CDR3: TGCGCCAGCTTGGGACAGCCTGGCTCTGGGGCCAACGTCCTGACTTTC.

The CDR3 nucleotides read TGTGCCAGCAGCTCCTCGGGACTAGCGGCCTCCTACGAGCAGTACTTC. Encoded protein: CASSSSGLAASYEQYF. V usage is TRBV5-6 and J usage is TRBJ2-7; 11 nucleotides agree with TRBD2. CDR1 and CDR2 from the germline V gene are SGHDT and YYEEEE. Unmatched junction bases numbered 5, after V lost 3 bases and J lost 0 bases. The CDR3 is made up of 16 amino acids.

V usage is TRBV30 and J usage is TRBJ2-7; D is unclear. V lost 2 bases, J lost 2 bases, and 10 bases lay in between. In germline, CDR1 is GTSNPN, CDR2 SVGIG (reference sequence). The CDR3 totals 13 residues. CDR3 in amino acids: CAWSYGQAYEQYF. In DNA form, the CDR3 reads TGTGCCTGGAGTTACGGGCAGGCCTACGAGCAGTACTTC.

The genes are TRBV5-4 and TRBJ2-7; 10 bases are shared with TRBD2. The CDR3 runs 15 residues. Germline V gene lookup returns CDR1 SGHNT and CDR2 YYREEE (reference sequence). V lost 0 bases to trimming and J lost 3 bases; unmatched junction nucleotides: 3. The CDR3 DNA sequence: TGTGCCAGCAGCTTGGCTAGCGGGGGCGACTACGAGCAGTACTTC. Its protein product is CASSLASGGDYEQYF.

This rearrangement joins TRBV5-1 to TRBJ2-7; TRBD2 agrees at 7 bases. The CDR3 has 14 residues. V trimming: 0 bases; J trimming: 6 bases; junction bases outside the gene matches: 6. Germline CDR1 SGHRS, CDR2 YFSETQ. The CDR3 is CASSLETSLGEQYF. CDR3 nucleotides: TGCGCCAGCAGCTTGGAGACTAGCTTGGGCGAGCAGTACTTC.

The chain has TRBV29-1 and TRBJ2-5, with a weak D call TRBD1 (5 bases). Trimming cost V 2 bases and J 2 bases, with 15 bases left between them. CDR3 length equals 15 residues. CDR1 SQVTM and CDR2 ANQGSEA come from the germline V gene. This CDR3 reads CSVERFDRTQETQYF. For the CDR3, the DNA is TGCAGCGTTGAACGGTTTGACAGAACACAAGAGACCCAGTACTTC. The full variable domain, in which reference TRBV29-1 and TRBJ2-5 provide the parts outside the CDR3, is SAVISQKPSRDICQRGTSLTIQCQVDSQVTMMFWYRQQPGQSLTLIATANQGSEATYESGFVIDKFPISRPNLTFSTLTVSNMSPEDSSIYLCSVERFDRTQETQYFGPGTRLLVL.

This sequence joins TRBV10-3 and TRBJ2-1; D is unclear. Germline V gives CDR1 ENHRY, CDR2 SYGVKD. Trimming shortened V by 7 bases and J by 8 bases, and 9 bases separated the two germline ends. The length of the CDR3 is 11 residues. The DNA of the CDR3 is TGTGCCATCAACAATGGGGATGAGCAGTTCTTC. Translation: CAINNGDEQFF.

The chain uses TRBV28 and TRBJ2-1, with unresolved D. The ends were cut back, 1 base at V and 0 bases at J, with 13 bases in the middle. The CDR3 consists of 17 residues. Germline CDR1 MDHEN, CDR2 SYDVKM. CDR3 DNA sequence: TGTGCCAGCAGTTTATTAAGTGGCGTCAGCTCCTACAATGAGCAGTTCTTC. Protein: CASSLLSGVSSYNEQFF.

The rearrangement uses TRBV27 and TRBJ2-1; 9 bases map to TRBD2. The CDR3 runs to 13 residues. Losses at the gene ends were 11 bases for V and 6 bases for J; bases not matched to a gene: 8. Germline V gene lookup returns CDR1 MNHEY and CDR2 SMNVEV (reference sequence). CDR3 nucleotides: TGTGCCGCGGGGCTAGCGGGAAGCAATGAGCAGTTCTTC. Translation gives CAAGLAGSNEQFF.

Remarks on this clone: Other DNA sequences within the sample encode an identical CDR3. The chain joins TRBV5-6 to TRBJ2-7; 7 bases are shared with TRBD2. Germline V gene sequence: CDR1 SGHDT, CDR2 YYEEEE. This CDR3 has 15 residues. Trimming took 0 bases from V and 3 from J; bases not matched to a gene: 6. CDR3 DNA: TGTGCCAGCAGCTTGGGACTAGCAGAGAACTACGAGCAGTACTTC. This sequence encodes CASSLGLAENYEQYF.

The CDR3 region is CASGQGMNEQFF. The CDR3 coding sequence is TGTGCCAGCGGACAGGGGATGAATGAGCAGTTCTTC. V and J are TRBV27 and TRBJ2-1; 9 bases match TRBD1. There are 12 residues in the CDR3. Losses at the gene ends were 8 bases for V and 7 bases for J; bases not matched to a gene: 3. Per germline, CDR1 MNHEY and CDR2 SMNVEV (reference sequence).

The gene calls are TRBV27 and TRBJ1-2, with 8 bases lining up with TRBD1. With V trimmed by 5 bases and J by 6 bases, 11 bases remained unmatched. Per the germline V gene, CDR1 is MNHEY and CDR2 is SMNVEV (reference sequence). This CDR3 is built from 15 residues. The CDR3 here is CASSTRQGKLDGYTF. The CDR3 bases are TGTGCCAGCAGTACCCGACAGGGGAAGCTTGATGGCTACACCTTC.

On this clone itself: Other DNA sequences in the same sample also yield this CDR3. The chain is built from TRBV30 and TRBJ1-1, with 9 bases that match TRBD1. After removal of 3 bases from V and 5 bases from J, the junction contained 4 bases not matched to a gene. Germline CDR1 and CDR2: GTSNPN and SVGIG (reference sequence). CDR3 length: 13 residues. CDR3 DNA sequence: TGTGCCTGGAGCCGACAGGGGGGTACTGAAGCTTTCTTT. Translating it yields CAWSRQGGTEAFF.

On this clone: This same CDR3 is encoded by further DNA sequences in the sample. The rearrangement joins TRBV7-9 to TRBJ1-1; 9 nucleotides match TRBD1. The J segment lost 1 base and the V segment lost 3 bases, leaving 3 bases of the junction unmatched. In germline, CDR1 is SEHNR, CDR2 FQNEAQ (reference sequence). This CDR3 has 15 amino acids. CDR3: CASSFPGQGNTEAFF. DNA for the CDR3: TGTGCCAGCAGCTTCCCGGGACAGGGGAACACTGAAGCTTTCTTT.

The chain employs TRBV29-1 and TRBJ2-3; possible D gene TRBD1, 7 bases. CDR1 is SQVTM, CDR2 ANQGSEA, per germline. This CDR3 is built from 15 residues. The V and J ends lost 4 bases and 2 bases respectively, with 16 bases between them. CDR3 residues: CSVAGDSLSTDTQYF. CDR3 DNA sequence: TGCAGCGTTGCGGGGGACAGTCTTTCCACAGATACGCAGTATTTT.

To note about this clone: Other DNA sequences in this specimen translate into the identical CDR3. The chain is built from TRBV27 and TRBJ1-1; D unclear. In germline, CDR1 is MNHEY, CDR2 SMNVEV (reference sequence). The length of the CDR3 is 13 residues. V dropped 2 bases and J dropped 1 base, with 5 bases sitting between them. CDR3 nucleotide sequence: TGTGCCAGCAGTTTAGCAGGGAACACTGAAGCTTTCTTT. It translates to CASSLAGNTEAFF.

This clone was detected only a few times. Additional DNA sequences in this sample encode the identical CDR3. The rearrangement joins TRBV5-1 to TRBJ1-5, with D unresolved. The CDR3 contains 12 residues. Germline V gene data show CDR1 as SGHRS and CDR2 as YFSETQ. Trimming took 0 bases from V and 6 from J, leaving 4 bases between them. For the CDR3, the DNA is TGCGCCAGCAGCTTGGATGGTCAGCCCCAGCATTTT. Its protein is CASSLDGQPQHF.

V gene TRBV27 combines with J gene TRBJ1-5, with TRBD1 identical over 7 bases. CDR1 MNHEY and CDR2 SMNVEV come from the germline V gene (reference sequence). The trim removed 6 bases at V and 0 bases at J, leaving 2 bases unmatched. The CDR3 has 14 residues. DNA of the CDR3: TGTGCCAGCAGACACAGGGGTAGCAATCAGCCCCAGCATTTT. Translating gives CASRHRGSNQPQHF.

The V and J genes are TRBV4-1 and TRBJ2-1, with TRBD2 matching 12 bases. The J segment lost 1 base and the V segment lost 4 bases, leaving 11 bases of the junction unmatched. The germline gives CDR1 MGHRA, CDR2 YSYEKL. This CDR3 comprises 19 residues. The CDR3 is CASSPPKASGRGSYNEQFF. CDR3 sequence (DNA): TGCGCCAGCAGCCCTCCTAAGGCTAGCGGGAGGGGATCCTACAATGAGCAGTTCTTC.

V gene TRBV9 combines with J gene TRBJ1-3, with 7 bases aligning to TRBD1. This CDR3 contains 17 residues. J was trimmed by 4 bases and V by 0 bases; bases with no gene match: 10. Germline values: CDR1 SGDLS, CDR2 YYNGEE. For the CDR3, the DNA is TGTGCCAGCAGCGTAGGTGGACCAGGGGGGTCCGGAAACACCATATATTTT. It yields the protein CASSVGGPGGSGNTIYF.

The chain combines TRBV29-1 with TRBJ2-1; TRBD1 might be the D (5 bases). The CDR3 runs to 15 residues. Trimming stripped 5 bases from V and 4 bases from J, with 18 bases between. Germline lookup yields CDR1 SQVTM and CDR2 ANQGSEA. The CDR3 loop reads CSVKGMASLYNEQFF. The CDR3 DNA reads TGCAGCGTTAAGGGGATGGCCAGTTTATACAATGAGCAGTTCTTC.

The chain is built from TRBV7-8 and TRBJ2-1; TRBD2 matches at 10 bases. CDR3 size: 18 residues. The J segment lost 6 bases and the V segment lost 2 bases, leaving 13 bases of the junction unmatched. Germline V gene sequence: CDR1 SGHVS, CDR2 FQNEAQ. CDR3 in DNA: TGTGCCAGCAGCTTATATCTCCTCCCGGGACTAGCGTCCAATGAGCAGTTCTTC. This translates into CASSLYLLPGLASNEQFF.

V usage is TRBV29-1 and J usage is TRBJ2-7, with 9 positions matching TRBD1. Per the germline V gene, CDR1 is SQVTM and CDR2 is ANQGSEA. The CDR3 is made up of 14 amino acids. V trimming: 5 bases; J trimming: 2 bases; junction bases outside the gene matches: 7. The CDR3, as DNA: TGCAGCGTTCTGGAACGGGACAGGGCCTACGAGCAGTACTTC. Translating gives CSVLERDRAYEQYF.